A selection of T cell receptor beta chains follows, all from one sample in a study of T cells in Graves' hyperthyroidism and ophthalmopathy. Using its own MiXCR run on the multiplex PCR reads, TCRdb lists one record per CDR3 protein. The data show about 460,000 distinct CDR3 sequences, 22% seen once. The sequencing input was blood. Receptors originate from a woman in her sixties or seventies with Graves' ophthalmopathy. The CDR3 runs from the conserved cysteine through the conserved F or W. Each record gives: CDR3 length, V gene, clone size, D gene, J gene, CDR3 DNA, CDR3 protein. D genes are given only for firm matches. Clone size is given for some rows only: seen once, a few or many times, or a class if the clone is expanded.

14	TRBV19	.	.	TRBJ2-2	TGTGCCAGTATGTCTTCTACGAACACCGGGGAGCTGTTTTTT	CASMSSTNTGELFF
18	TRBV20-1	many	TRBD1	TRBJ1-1	TGCAGTGCTAGATTGTTTGGCAGGGGGCTCCCTGGTTCGTCTGAAGCTTTCTTT	CSARLFGRGLPGSSEAFF
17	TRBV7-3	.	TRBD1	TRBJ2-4	TGTGCCAGCAGCTTAACGGGGACAGGGTCTGCCAAAAACATTCAGTACTTC	CASSLTGTGSAKNIQYF
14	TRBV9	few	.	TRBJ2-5	TGTGCCAGCAGCGTAGGCATCTCTGAAGTGACCCAGTACTTC	CASSVGISEVTQYF
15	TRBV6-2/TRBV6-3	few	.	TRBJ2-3	TGTGCCAGCAGGCCCGGGACTGGGAGCACAGATACGCAGTATTTT	CASRPGTGSTDTQYF
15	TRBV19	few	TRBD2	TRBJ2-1	TGTGCCAGTAGTATTAGGACTAGCGGAGCCAATGAGCAGTTCTTC	CASSIRTSGANEQFF
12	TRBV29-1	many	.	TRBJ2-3	TGCAGCGTTGCGTCTAGTTCGGCTACGCAGTATTTT	CSVASSSATQYF
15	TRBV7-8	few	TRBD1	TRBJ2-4	TGTGCCAGCAGCTCTCCGGGACAGGGCGAAAACATTCAGTACTTC	CASSSPGQGENIQYF
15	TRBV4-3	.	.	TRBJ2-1	TGCGCCAGCAGCTCAAGAGGGACTCCAACCGATGAGCAGTTCTTC	CASSSRGTPTDEQFF
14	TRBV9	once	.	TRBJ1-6	TGTGCCAGCAGCGTACTCCAGGGGAATTCACCCCTCCACTTT	CASSVLQGNSPLHF
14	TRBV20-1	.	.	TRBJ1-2	TGCAGTGCTAGAGATCTCCAGGAGATTTATGGCTACACCTTC	CSARDLQEIYGYTF
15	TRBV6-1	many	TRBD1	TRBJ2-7	TGTGCCAGCAGCGGGGGACAGGGGATCTTCTACGAGCAGTACTTC	CASSGGQGIFYEQYF
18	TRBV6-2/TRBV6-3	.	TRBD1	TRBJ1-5	TGTGCCAGCAGTAACGGACAGGGGGCTACTTATAGCAATCAGCCCCAGCATTTT	CASSNGQGATYSNQPQHF
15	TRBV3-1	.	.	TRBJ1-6	TGTGCCAGCAGTCGTGGAGCGGGGAGAAATTCACCCCTCCACTTT	CASSRGAGRNSPLHF
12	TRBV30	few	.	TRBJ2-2	TGTGCCTGGAATGGGGGTGGCGGGGAGCTGTTTTTT	CAWNGGGGELFF
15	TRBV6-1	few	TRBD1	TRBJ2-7	TGTGCCAGCAGTGAAAGGGACAGGGGGGCCTACGAGCAGTACTTC	CASSERDRGAYEQYF
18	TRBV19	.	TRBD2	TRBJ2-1	TGTGCCAGTAGTACCCGAGAGGGTTCTAGCGGAGTCTACAATGAGCAGTTCTTC	CASSTREGSSGVYNEQFF
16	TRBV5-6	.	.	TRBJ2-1	TGTGCCAGCAGTCCCAGACAGGTCGCCTCCTACAATGAGCAGTTCTTC	CASSPRQVASYNEQFF
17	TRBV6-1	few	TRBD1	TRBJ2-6	TGTGCCAGCAGTAGGGGACAGTCAAACTCTGGGGCCAACGTCCTGACTTTC	CASSRGQSNSGANVLTF
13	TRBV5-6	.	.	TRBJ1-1	TGTGCCAGCAGCTCCTACTCCAACCCCCCAGCTTTCTTT	CASSSYSNPPAFF
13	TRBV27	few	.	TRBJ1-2	TGTGCCAGCAGTTTAAAGAGAACCTATGGCTACACCTTC	CASSLKRTYGYTF
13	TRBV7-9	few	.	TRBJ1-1	TGTGCCAGCAGCTCGGAGACAGTCACTGAAGCTTTCTTT	CASSSETVTEAFF
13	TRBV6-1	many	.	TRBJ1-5	TGTGCCAGCAGTCCCAACCGAGATCAGCCCCAGCATTTT	CASSPNRDQPQHF
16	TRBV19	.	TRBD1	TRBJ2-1	TGTGCCAGTAGTATGGGACAGGGAAGCTCCTACAATGAGCAGTTCTTC	CASSMGQGSSYNEQFF
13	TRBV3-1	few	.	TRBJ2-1	TGTGCCAGCAGCCAAGTCTTCTACAATGAGCAGTTCTTC	CASSQVFYNEQFF
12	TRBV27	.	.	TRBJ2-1	TGTGCCAGCCAAAAGGGTAACAATGAGCAGTTCTTC	CASQKGNNEQFF
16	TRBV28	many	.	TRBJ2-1	TGTGCCAGCAGCGGCCGGCTAGCAGACTCCTACAATGAGCAGTTCTTC	CASSGRLADSYNEQFF
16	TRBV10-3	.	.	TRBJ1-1	TGTGCCGCCGGCTACTTTCGGGGGGCAGTTCACACTGAAGCTTTCTTT	CAAGYFRGAVHTEAFF
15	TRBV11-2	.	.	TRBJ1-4	TGTGCCAGCAGCTTTGGGCAGGGGTGGCGTGAAAAACTGTTTTTT	CASSFGQGWREKLFF
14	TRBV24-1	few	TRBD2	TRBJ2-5	TGTGCCACCAGTGATTCGGGACTAGAGGAGACCCAGTACTTC	CATSDSGLEETQYF
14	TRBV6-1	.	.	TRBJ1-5	TGTGCCAGCAGGCCGGGGATGAGCAATCAGCCCCAGCATTTT	CASRPGMSNQPQHF
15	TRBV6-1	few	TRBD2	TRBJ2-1	TGTGCCAGCAATTCACTAGCGGGAAGAAATAATGAGCAGTTCTTC	CASNSLAGRNNEQFF
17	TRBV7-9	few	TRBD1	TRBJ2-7	TGTGCCAGCAGCTTAGGCTCGACAGGGGGCCTTCGAAACGAGCAGTACTTC	CASSLGSTGGLRNEQYF
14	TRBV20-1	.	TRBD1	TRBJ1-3	TGCAGTGCTGACACAGGGGTGTCTGGAAACACCATATATTTT	CSADTGVSGNTIYF
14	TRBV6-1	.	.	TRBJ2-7	TGTGCCAGCAGTGATATCACCGGGCCCTACGAGCAGTACTTC	CASSDITGPYEQYF
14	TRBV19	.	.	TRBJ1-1	TGTGCCAGTAGTATAGTAGGCCAGAACACTGAAGCTTTCTTT	CASSIVGQNTEAFF
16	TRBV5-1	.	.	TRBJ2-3	TGCGCCAGCAGCTTGGGGCTTGACGGAGGCACAGATACGCAGTATTTT	CASSLGLDGGTDTQYF
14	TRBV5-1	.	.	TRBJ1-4	TGCGCCAGCAGCCTGAGACAGGAACCGAAAAAACTGTTTTTT	CASSLRQEPKKLFF
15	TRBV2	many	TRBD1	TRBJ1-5	TGTGCCAGCAGTTGGGGACAGGGGAACAATCAGCCCCAGCATTTT	CASSWGQGNNQPQHF
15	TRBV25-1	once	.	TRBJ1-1	TGTGCCAGCGGGGTTCCGGGGGACGGGAACACTGAAGCTTTCTTT	CASGVPGDGNTEAFF
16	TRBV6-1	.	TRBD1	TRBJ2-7	TGTGCCAGCAGTGCCCCGTCCGGGACAGGGGGCTACGAGCAGTACTTC	CASSAPSGTGGYEQYF
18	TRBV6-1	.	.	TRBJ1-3	TGTGCCAGCAGTACCGTCGGGGGGATCGGGGCCTCTGGAAACACCATATATTTT	CASSTVGGIGASGNTIYF
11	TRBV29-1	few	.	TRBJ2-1	TGCAGCGAAGGCACAGGGAATGAGCAGTTCTTC	CSEGTGNEQFF
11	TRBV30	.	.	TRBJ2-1	TGTGCCTGGAGTATCCACGGGAGCCGGTTCTTC	CAWSIHGSRFF
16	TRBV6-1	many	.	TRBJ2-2	TGTGCCAGCACCGTATATGGGGGGCCGAACACCGGGGAGCTGTTTTTT	CASTVYGGPNTGELFF
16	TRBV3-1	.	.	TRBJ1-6	TGTGCCAGCAGCCAAGACCGAAGCTCCTATAATTCACCCCTCCACTTT	CASSQDRSSYNSPLHF
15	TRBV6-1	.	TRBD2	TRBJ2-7	TGTGCCAGCACTCAGGGTGGCGGGGGGCGGGGGGAGCAGTACTTC	CASTQGGGGRGEQYF
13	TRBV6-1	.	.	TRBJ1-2	TGTGCCAGCAGTGGCAGTGTAGGGGATGGCTACACCTTC	CASSGSVGDGYTF
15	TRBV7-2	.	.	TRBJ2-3	TGTGCCAGCAGCCTGGGGCCCGGAGGGGGCCGGACGCAGTATTTT	CASSLGPGGGRTQYF
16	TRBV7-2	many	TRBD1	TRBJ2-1	TGTGCCAGCAGCCCGACAGGGGGTGCCCCCTACAATGAGCAGTTCTTC	CASSPTGGAPYNEQFF